Included here is one T cell receptor beta chain sequence, with context. The library targeted TCRbeta and was prepared with unique molecular identifiers. One entry per CDR3 protein, called by TCRdb with MiXCR from the PCR reads. The repertoire has about a million distinct CDR3 sequences, under 30% of them found once; the top ten carry around 30%. The data are from a study of T-cell reconstitution after alpha-beta-depleted transplantation in children. Germline CDR1 reads DFQATT; CDR2 reads SNEGSKA (reference sequence). J gave up 8 bases and V 6 bases, and 12 bases lay outside the gene matches. CDR3 length: 14 residues.

This chain connects TRBV20-1 to TRBJ2-1; 8 bases agree with TRBD1. The source of this sequence is a boy under two years old who had a stem cell transplant for SCID, so the T cells may come from the graft donor. Sample: PBMCs, mostly from graft donor cells, taken 360 days after TCRalphabeta/CD19-depleted stem cell transplant. The CDR3 DNA reads as TGCAGTGCCACAAAGACAGGGGATAACGATGAGCAGTTCTTC. It codes for CSATKTGDNDEQFF.